In this sample, the clone carrying this T cell receptor (beta chain) turned up many times. Its antigen is not known. This entry belongs to a study of Graves' ophthalmopathy and Graves' hyperthyroidism. Study-level points and caveats: For separating ophthalmopathy from stable hyperthyroidism, a 13-signature model gave approximately 90% sensitivity and around 76% specificity.

As the template, RNA transcripts were used to amplify TCR beta CDR3 regions. HTBI primers primed a first-round RT-PCR, and a second-round multiplex PCR followed. MiXCR, run by TCRdb on the multiplex PCR reads, gives a single entry per CDR3 protein. The sample lists hundreds of thousands of distinct CDR3 sequences, 15% occurring once. The source material was peripheral blood. The TCR sequence derives from a woman under 30 with stable Graves' hyperthyroidism.

CDR3 bases: TGTGCCAGCAGCTTCTGGGACAGCACTGAAGCTTTCTTT. This codes for CASSFWDSTEAFF. J is TRBJ1-1 and V is TRBV5-5, with 7 bases aligning to TRBD1. The germline gives CDR1 SGHKS, CDR2 YYEKEE (reference sequence). After removal of 2 bases from V and 4 bases from J, the junction contained 2 bases not matched to a gene. The CDR3 sequence is 13 residues long.